These T cell receptor beta chains were read from a single sample in a study of cytomegalovirus exposure and HLA in healthy donors. The table came from immunoSEQ multiplex PCR; TCRdb's copy has only in-frame clones and leaves some out. The profile shows about 150,000 clones, roughly 81% of them singletons. The source material was PBMCs. These receptors were obtained from a woman under 30 in good health and CMV-seronegative. CDR3s include the opening cysteine and the closing phenylalanine or tryptophan. Fields, in order: CDR3 DNA, CDR3 protein, J gene, V gene, clone size, D gene. D genes are given only for firm matches. Size values are once, few and many counts, or a class for expanded clones, and some rows have none.

TGCGCCAGCAGCCCGGGAGGGGACTACAATGAGCAGTTCTTC | CASSPGGDYNEQFF | TRBJ2-1 | TRBV5-1 | NA | TRBD2
TGTGCCAGCAGTTTATCGACAGGGAGCCAGCCCCAGCATTTT | CASSLSTGSQPQHF | TRBJ1-5 | TRBV27 | NA | TRBD1
TGCAGTGCTCAAGGGGTCTATGGCTACACCTTC | CSAQGVYGYTF | TRBJ1-2 | TRBV20-1 | NA | NA
TGTGCCAGCAGCTCTGGCAGTCAGGGGGATTCACCCCTCCACTTT | CASSSGSQGDSPLHF | TRBJ1-6 | TRBV5-4 | once | TRBD1
TGTGCCAGCAGCGGGGGACAGCGCGGAGTCTACGAGCAGTACTTC | CASSGGQRGVYEQYF | TRBJ2-7 | TRBV11-2 | NA | TRBD1
TGTGCCAGCAGCGGGCTGTTGGGCTACGAGCAGTACTTC | CASSGLLGYEQYF | TRBJ2-7 | TRBV7-2 | NA | NA
TGTGCCGTACTCCTCCTGGTTGAAGCTTTCTTT | CAVLLLVEAFF | TRBJ1-1 | TRBV6-1 | NA | NA
TGTGCCAGCAAACAGGGACTAGCGGGGGGTGCCAGCTCCTACAATGAGCAGTTCTTC | CASKQGLAGGASSYNEQFF | TRBJ2-1 | TRBV28 | NA | TRBD2
TGTGCCAGCAGCGTAGTTGGGAGGGGGATAGAGACCCAGTACTTC | CASSVVGRGIETQYF | TRBJ2-5 | TRBV9 | NA | NA
TGTGCCAGCAGCGCCGGCCGGGGGGGTCGAACCGGGGAGCTGTTTTTT | CASSAGRGGRTGELFF | TRBJ2-2 | TRBV28 | NA | TRBD2
TGTGCCACCAGCAGAGTACAGGGAAGGCAGAATGAAAAACTGTTTTTT | CATSRVQGRQNEKLFF | TRBJ1-4 | TRBV15 | NA | NA
TGTGCCAGCAGCGTAACGGTCGCTTGGACCGGGGAGCTGTTTTTT | CASSVTVAWTGELFF | TRBJ2-2 | TRBV9 | once | NA
TGCGCCAGCAGTCAATCCCGGCCCGGAGGGGAGGGGCAGTTCTTC | CASSQSRPGGEGQFF | TRBJ2-1 | TRBV23-1 | few | TRBD2
TGTGCCAGCTCGCCTTCGGCAGGGCATGGGAATTCACCCCTCCACTTT | CASSPSAGHGNSPLHF | TRBJ1-6 | TRBV18 | NA | NA